These T cell receptor beta chains were read from a single sample in a study of blood T cell repertoires in COVID-19. The repertoire was sequenced with immunoSEQ multiplex PCR; TCRdb's copy has only in-frame clones and lacks some. The repertoire consists of about 260,000 clones, with under 90% occurring once and the leading ten covering roughly 4%. Sequencing input: PBMCs or T cells enriched from blood (not recorded which). Receptors originate from a man in his thirties or forties with acute COVID-19. The CDR3 runs from the conserved cysteine through the conserved F or W. The order of the fields is J gene, V gene, CDR3 length, clone size, D gene, CDR3 protein, CDR3 DNA. The D gene is left open where the match is weak. Where a row states a size, it is once, few, many or the class of an expanded clone; other rows omit it.

J gene: TRBJ2-3
V gene: TRBV5-1
CDR3 length: 14
clone size: .
D gene: .
CDR3 protein: CASSRSGDTDTQYF
CDR3 DNA: TGCGCCAGCAGCCGGTCGGGGGACACAGATACGCAGTATTTT

J gene: TRBJ1-5
V gene: TRBV12-3/TRBV12-4
CDR3 length: 13
clone size: few
D gene: .
CDR3 protein: CASMTGDNQPQHF
CDR3 DNA: TGTGCCAGCATGACAGGAGACAATCAGCCCCAGCATTTT

J gene: TRBJ2-1
V gene: TRBV19
CDR3 length: 14
clone size: .
D gene: TRBD2
CDR3 protein: CASRTSGGPNEQFF
CDR3 DNA: TGTGCCAGTAGAACTAGCGGGGGCCCCAATGAGCAGTTCTTC

J gene: TRBJ1-5
V gene: TRBV6-5
CDR3 length: 14
clone size: .
D gene: TRBD1
CDR3 protein: CATRAGGKDQPQHF
CDR3 DNA: TGTGCCACCAGGGCAGGGGGGAAAGATCAGCCCCAGCATTTT

J gene: TRBJ1-4
V gene: TRBV24-1
CDR3 length: 15
clone size: .
D gene: TRBD1
CDR3 protein: CATSDPGQGPEKLFF
CDR3 DNA: TGTGCCACCAGTGATCCGGGACAGGGCCCTGAAAAACTGTTTTTT

J gene: TRBJ2-1
V gene: TRBV28
CDR3 length: 12
clone size: .
D gene: .
CDR3 protein: CVTGSYYNEQFF
CDR3 DNA: TGTGTAACAGGGTCTTATTACAATGAGCAGTTCTTC

J gene: TRBJ1-1
V gene: TRBV6-4
CDR3 length: 14
clone size: once
D gene: .
CDR3 protein: CASSENVEGTEAFF
CDR3 DNA: TGTGCCAGCAGTGAAAATGTCGAGGGAACTGAAGCTTTCTTT

J gene: TRBJ2-3
V gene: TRBV5-5
CDR3 length: 17
clone size: .
D gene: TRBD1
CDR3 protein: CVSSLAPGQGNTDTQYF
CDR3 DNA: TGTGTCAGCAGCTTGGCCCCGGGACAGGGGAACACAGATACGCAGTATTTT

J gene: TRBJ1-1
V gene: TRBV29-1
CDR3 length: 12
clone size: .
D gene: .
CDR3 protein: CSVARLGTEAFF
CDR3 DNA: TGCAGCGTTGCCAGGTTAGGAACTGAAGCTTTCTTT

J gene: TRBJ2-2
V gene: TRBV3-1/TRBV3-2
CDR3 length: 13
clone size: .
D gene: .
CDR3 protein: CASTIFHTGELFF
CDR3 DNA: TGTGCCAGCACTATATTCCACACCGGGGAGCTGTTTTTT

J gene: TRBJ1-3
V gene: TRBV5-1
CDR3 length: 15
clone size: .
D gene: .
CDR3 protein: CASSLYAGSGNTIYF
CDR3 DNA: TGCGCCAGCAGCTTGTACGCCGGCTCTGGAAACACCATATATTTT

J gene: TRBJ2-3
V gene: TRBV7-8
CDR3 length: 17
clone size: .
D gene: TRBD2
CDR3 protein: CASSLGILAGITDTQYF
CDR3 DNA: TGTGCCAGCAGCTTAGGAATACTAGCGGGGATAACAGATACGCAGTATTTT

J gene: TRBJ1-2
V gene: TRBV14
CDR3 length: 15
clone size: .
D gene: .
CDR3 protein: CASSRAGTGDYGYTF
CDR3 DNA: TGTGCCAGCAGTCGAGCGGGGACCGGGGACTATGGCTACACCTTC

J gene: TRBJ2-2
V gene: TRBV5-4
CDR3 length: 15
clone size: .
D gene: .
CDR3 protein: CASSGLDRRTGELFF
CDR3 DNA: TGTGCCAGCAGCGGGCTGGATCGGAGGACTGGGGAGCTGTTTTTT

J gene: TRBJ2-2
V gene: TRBV7-2
CDR3 length: 17
clone size: .
D gene: TRBD2
CDR3 protein: CASSHEGLAVQRGELFF
CDR3 DNA: TGTGCCAGCAGCCATGAGGGGCTAGCGGTCCAGCGCGGGGAGCTGTTTTTT

J gene: TRBJ2-1
V gene: TRBV7-9
CDR3 length: 11
clone size: many
D gene: .
CDR3 protein: CASRDFHEQFF
CDR3 DNA: TGTGCCAGTCGAGATTTCCATGAGCAGTTCTTC

J gene: TRBJ2-2
V gene: TRBV25-1
CDR3 length: 12
clone size: .
D gene: .
CDR3 protein: CASTPPVGELFF
CDR3 DNA: TGTGCCAGCACCCCCCCCGTCGGGGAGCTGTTTTTT

J gene: TRBJ1-1
V gene: TRBV6-5
CDR3 length: 15
clone size: .
D gene: TRBD1
CDR3 protein: CASSGHRGQNTEAFF
CDR3 DNA: TGTGCCAGCAGCGGCCACAGGGGCCAGAACACTGAAGCTTTCTTT

J gene: TRBJ1-1
V gene: TRBV27
CDR3 length: 15
clone size: .
D gene: TRBD1
CDR3 protein: CASSRPQGARTEAFF
CDR3 DNA: TGTGCCAGCAGTCGACCCCAGGGGGCGCGCACTGAAGCTTTCTTT

J gene: TRBJ1-2
V gene: TRBV4-1
CDR3 length: 14
clone size: .
D gene: .
CDR3 protein: CASSPGGAVYGYTF
CDR3 DNA: TGCGCCAGCAGCCCCGGCGGGGCAGTCTATGGCTACACCTTC

J gene: TRBJ2-5
V gene: TRBV28
CDR3 length: 17
clone size: once
D gene: .
CDR3 protein: CASSLLTQGKGRKTQYF
CDR3 DNA: TGTGCCAGCAGTTTACTAACCCAAGGAAAGGGGAGGAAGACCCAGTACTTC

J gene: TRBJ1-1
V gene: TRBV19
CDR3 length: 17
clone size: .
D gene: .
CDR3 protein: CASSRGWDTIMNTEAFF
CDR3 DNA: TGTGCCAGTAGTAGGGGCTGGGACACAATTATGAACACTGAAGCTTTCTTT

J gene: TRBJ1-1
V gene: TRBV28
CDR3 length: 14
clone size: .
D gene: TRBD1
CDR3 protein: CATSTDRVNTEAFF
CDR3 DNA: TGTGCCACCTCTACGGACAGGGTGAACACTGAAGCTTTCTTT

J gene: TRBJ1-3
V gene: TRBV28
CDR3 length: 11
clone size: few
D gene: .
CDR3 protein: CASITGPSIYF
CDR3 DNA: TGTGCCAGCATTACAGGGCCCTCCATATATTTT

J gene: TRBJ2-1
V gene: TRBV14
CDR3 length: 14
clone size: .
D gene: TRBD1
CDR3 protein: CASSLKTGGNEQFF
CDR3 DNA: TGTGCCAGCAGCCTTAAAACAGGGGGCAATGAGCAGTTCTTC

J gene: TRBJ1-1
V gene: TRBV5-1
CDR3 length: 15
clone size: .
D gene: TRBD1
CDR3 protein: CASSTTGGAFTEAFF
CDR3 DNA: TGTGCCAGCAGCACTACAGGGGGCGCGTTCACTGAAGCTTTCTTT

J gene: TRBJ2-3
V gene: TRBV4-1
CDR3 length: 16
clone size: .
D gene: .
CDR3 protein: CASSQDAGSGTDTQYF
CDR3 DNA: TGCGCCAGCAGCCAAGATGCGGGCTCGGGCACAGATACGCAGTATTTT

J gene: TRBJ2-1
V gene: TRBV9
CDR3 length: 14
clone size: .
D gene: .
CDR3 protein: CASTQSRVDSEQFF
CDR3 DNA: TGTGCCAGCACCCAGAGCAGGGTGGACAGTGAGCAGTTCTTC

J gene: TRBJ1-5
V gene: TRBV6-6
CDR3 length: 14
clone size: .
D gene: .
CDR3 protein: CASSTLGGDQPQHF
CDR3 DNA: TGTGCCAGCAGTACCTTAGGGGGGGATCAGCCCCAGCATTTT

J gene: TRBJ1-2
V gene: TRBV5-1
CDR3 length: 14
clone size: .
D gene: .
CDR3 protein: CASSLGQINYGYTF
CDR3 DNA: TGCGCCAGCAGCTTGGGACAGATTAACTATGGCTACACCTTC

J gene: TRBJ2-3
V gene: TRBV19
CDR3 length: 20
clone size: .
D gene: TRBD2
CDR3 protein: CASSPTVLAGADTRTDTQYF
CDR3 DNA: TGTGCCAGTAGCCCGACGGTACTAGCGGGGGCTGATACTCGCACAGATACGCAGTATTTT

J gene: TRBJ2-1
V gene: TRBV7-9
CDR3 length: 17
clone size: .
D gene: .
CDR3 protein: CASSSPARGALDNEQFF
CDR3 DNA: TGTGCCAGCAGTTCGCCCGCAAGGGGCGCCCTCGACAATGAGCAGTTCTTC

J gene: TRBJ1-2
V gene: TRBV15
CDR3 length: 14
clone size: .
D gene: .
CDR3 protein: CATSSYRVNYGYTF
CDR3 DNA: TGTGCCACCAGCAGCTACAGGGTTAACTATGGCTACACCTTC

J gene: TRBJ1-6
V gene: TRBV28
CDR3 length: 12
clone size: once
D gene: .
CDR3 protein: CASNWFSSALHF
CDR3 DNA: TGTGCCAGCAATTGGTTTTCATCGGCCCTCCACTTT

J gene: TRBJ2-3
V gene: TRBV6-5
CDR3 length: 14
clone size: .
D gene: TRBD2
CDR3 protein: CASTSGITTDTQYF
CDR3 DNA: TGTGCCAGCACGAGCGGGATTACCACAGATACGCAGTATTTT

J gene: TRBJ2-1
V gene: TRBV5-1
CDR3 length: 13
clone size: .
D gene: TRBD1
CDR3 protein: CASSIDSGQGQFF
CDR3 DNA: TGTGCCAGCAGCATAGATTCGGGACAGGGCCAGTTCTTC

J gene: TRBJ2-3
V gene: TRBV21-1
CDR3 length: 13
clone size: .
D gene: .
CDR3 protein: CAREGATTDTQYF
CDR3 DNA: TGTGCCAGGGAGGGTGCGACCACAGATACGCAGTATTTT

J gene: TRBJ2-1
V gene: TRBV7-2
CDR3 length: 15
clone size: .
D gene: .
CDR3 protein: CASSSLLGSYNEQFF
CDR3 DNA: TGTGCCAGCAGCTCCCTTCTAGGAAGCTACAATGAGCAGTTCTTC

J gene: TRBJ2-5
V gene: TRBV2
CDR3 length: 13
clone size: few
D gene: .
CDR3 protein: CASTPGGRRTQYF
CDR3 DNA: TGTGCCAGCACCCCAGGGGGGCGGAGGACCCAGTACTTC

J gene: TRBJ1-6
V gene: TRBV10-2
CDR3 length: 13
clone size: .
D gene: .
CDR3 protein: CASSVTDNSPLHF
CDR3 DNA: TGCGCCAGCAGTGTTACAGATAATTCACCCCTCCACTTT

J gene: TRBJ2-1
V gene: TRBV6-4
CDR3 length: 11
clone size: .
D gene: .
CDR3 protein: CASSDGAEPFF
CDR3 DNA: TGTGCCAGCAGTGACGGGGCCGAGCCGTTCTTC

J gene: TRBJ2-3
V gene: TRBV11-2
CDR3 length: 17
clone size: .
D gene: TRBD2
CDR3 protein: CASSLSSGTSRPDTQYF
CDR3 DNA: TGTGCCAGCAGCTTAAGCTCGGGGACTAGCAGGCCAGATACGCAGTATTTT

J gene: TRBJ2-6
V gene: TRBV5-1
CDR3 length: 16
clone size: .
D gene: TRBD1
CDR3 protein: CASRTDRFSGANVLTF
CDR3 DNA: TGCGCCAGTAGGACGGACAGGTTCTCTGGGGCCAACGTCCTGACTTTC

J gene: TRBJ2-3
V gene: TRBV5-1
CDR3 length: 18
clone size: .
D gene: TRBD2
CDR3 protein: CASRPTSGGNPSTDTQYF
CDR3 DNA: TGCGCCAGCAGGCCCACTAGCGGGGGGAACCCCAGCACAGATACGCAGTATTTT

J gene: TRBJ2-2
V gene: TRBV2
CDR3 length: 15
clone size: .
D gene: .
CDR3 protein: CASSVLSPPTGELFF
CDR3 DNA: TGTGCCAGCAGTGTCCTATCCCCCCCCACCGGGGAGCTGTTTTTT

J gene: TRBJ1-4
V gene: TRBV18
CDR3 length: 13
clone size: .
D gene: TRBD1
CDR3 protein: CASSPPNRGSFFF
CDR3 DNA: TGTGCCAGCTCACCACCGAACAGGGGAAGCTTTTTTTTT

J gene: TRBJ1-6
V gene: TRBV5-1
CDR3 length: 16
clone size: .
D gene: TRBD1
CDR3 protein: CASSEGQGADNSPLHF
CDR3 DNA: TGCGCCAGCAGCGAGGGACAGGGGGCAGATAATTCACCCCTCCACTTT

J gene: TRBJ1-2
V gene: TRBV25-1
CDR3 length: 14
clone size: .
D gene: TRBD1
CDR3 protein: CATGTGYEAGGYTF
CDR3 DNA: TGTGCCACCGGGACAGGGTATGAGGCGGGCGGCTACACCTTC

J gene: TRBJ1-1
V gene: TRBV7-2
CDR3 length: 14
clone size: .
D gene: .
CDR3 protein: CASSLLTRVTEAFF
CDR3 DNA: TGTGCCAGCAGCTTACTCACTAGGGTCACTGAAGCTTTCTTT

J gene: TRBJ1-1
V gene: TRBV19
CDR3 length: 14
clone size: .
D gene: .
CDR3 protein: CASSIGGQSTEAFF
CDR3 DNA: TGTGCCAGTAGTATAGGGGGGCAGTCCACTGAAGCTTTCTTT

J gene: TRBJ1-1
V gene: TRBV10-3
CDR3 length: 12
clone size: .
D gene: .
CDR3 protein: CAISEGGTEAFF
CDR3 DNA: TGTGCCATCAGTGAAGGGGGAACTGAAGCTTTCTTT

J gene: TRBJ1-1
V gene: TRBV18
CDR3 length: 17
clone size: few
D gene: .
CDR3 protein: CASSPILRGAAGTEAFF
CDR3 DNA: TGTGCCAGCTCACCGATCCTCAGGGGAGCTGCGGGCACTGAAGCTTTCTTT

J gene: TRBJ2-1
V gene: TRBV7-2
CDR3 length: 14
clone size: .
D gene: TRBD2
CDR3 protein: CASSLSGVYNEQFF
CDR3 DNA: TGTGCCAGCAGCTTGAGCGGGGTTTACAATGAGCAGTTCTTC

J gene: TRBJ1-6
V gene: TRBV6-6
CDR3 length: 14
clone size: .
D gene: .
CDR3 protein: CASRHRDGSSPLHF
CDR3 DNA: TGTGCCAGCAGACACAGGGATGGGAGTTCACCCCTCCACTTT

J gene: TRBJ1-1
V gene: TRBV12-5
CDR3 length: 14
clone size: .
D gene: .
CDR3 protein: CASAPGGSATEAFF
CDR3 DNA: TGTGCTAGTGCCCCGGGGGGGTCGGCCACTGAAGCTTTCTTT